The 19 T cell receptor beta chains below were found in one sample sequenced in a study of control samples from healthy donors and cancer patients. The assay was immunoSEQ multiplex PCR, and TCRdb's table has in-frame clones only and misses some. The sample holds around 200,000 clones, around 92% seen once. The sequenced sample was blood. Receptor source: a woman in her twenties or thirties in good health.

The gene calls are TRBV7-9 and TRBJ2-7; possible D gene TRBD1, 5 bases. V was cut by 3 bases and J by 1 base, with 7 bases left in between. CDR1 is SEHNR and CDR2 is FQNEAQ in the germline V gene (reference sequence). This CDR3 has 13 residues. The CDR3 DNA is TGTGCCAGCAGCTTCACAGGATCCTACGAGCAGTACTTC. Residues: CASSFTGSYEQYF.

The J gene is TRBJ2-3, the V gene TRBV7-2; 13 positions match TRBD2. The germline V gene has CDR1 SGHTA and CDR2 FQGNSA. The CDR3 is 16 amino acids. The V segment lost 5 bases and the J segment 1 base; nucleotides outside the gene matches: 3. The DNA of the CDR3 is TGTGCCAGCAGCACCGGACTAGCGGGGGGCACAGATACGCAGTATTTT. This translates into CASSTGLAGGTDTQYF.

The chain recombines TRBV3-1 (or the pseudogene TRBV3-2) with TRBJ1-1; TRBD1 is a possible D gene (5 bases). The CDR3 length is 13 residues. Germline CDR1 is LGHDT and CDR2 is YNNKEL (reference sequence). V lost 1 base and J lost 10, with 13 bases in between. For the CDR3, the DNA is TGTGCCAGCAGCCAAGCCAGGGCCCTTGGAGCTTTCTTT. The encoded protein is CASSQARALGAFF.

The chain joins TRBV4-1 to TRBJ1-1; 7 nucleotides align to TRBD1. CDR1 is MGHRA, CDR2 YSYEKL, per germline. The ends lost 0 bases at V and 5 bases at J; junction bases unmatched: 3. The CDR3 runs to 14 residues. The CDR3 DNA reads as TGCGCCAGCAGCCAAGAGCAGGGGGTTACTGAAGCTTTCTTT. Amino acid sequence: CASSQEQGVTEAFF.

This rearrangement joins TRBV6-5 to TRBJ1-6, with D possibly matching TRBD1 (5 bases). The CDR3 length is 13 residues. Trimming took off 4 bases at V and 6 bases at J, with 7 bases between the two ends. Germline loops: CDR1 MNHEY, CDR2 SVGAGI. CDR3 DNA: TGTGCCAGCAGTTGGGGGGGTAATTCACCCCTCCACTTT. Its translation: CASSWGGNSPLHF.

The V and J genes are TRBV5-6 and TRBJ1-1; unclear D gene. Germline CDR1 is SGHDT and CDR2 is YYEEEE. Trimming took off 4 bases at V and 8 bases at J, with 12 bases between the two ends. The CDR3 extends over 12 amino acids. Here the CDR3 DNA reads TGTGCCAGCAGCGCTTTTGGTGAAGAAGCTTTCTTT. Protein sequence: CASSAFGEEAFF.

The CDR3, as DNA: TGTGCCAGCAGCCAAGAGCACTCTGGGGCCAACGTCCTGACTTTC. This codes for CASSQEHSGANVLTF. The V and J genes are TRBV4-2 and TRBJ2-6; D unclear. The length of the CDR3 is 15 residues. The V end was cut by 0 bases, the J end by 0 bases, with 3 bases between. The germline V gene has CDR1 LGHNA and CDR2 YNFKEQ.

The CDR3 sequence is CASSLDRGQSDTQYF. The CDR3 bases are TGTGCCAGCAGCTTGGACAGGGGGCAATCAGATACGCAGTATTTT. V gene TRBV9 combines with J gene TRBJ2-3; 11 bases match TRBD1. Germline lookup yields CDR1 SGDLS and CDR2 YYNGEE. The CDR3 extends over 15 amino acids. The V and J ends lost 4 bases and 4 bases, in that order; junction bases with no gene match: 5.

J is TRBJ2-1 and V is TRBV24-1; D is perhaps TRBD2 (6 bases). The germline CDR1 and CDR2 sequences are KGHDR and SFDVKD. The germline V and J ends were trimmed by 4 bases and 1 base, with 13 bases remaining between them. This CDR3 region has 16 residues. The CDR3 DNA reads TGTGCCACCAGTGAGTGGAGGGCGGGTTCCTACAATGAGCAGTTCTTC. This sequence encodes CATSEWRAGSYNEQFF.

V gene TRBV28 combines with J gene TRBJ1-1; no reliable D call. The CDR3 runs to 13 residues. Germline lookup yields CDR1 MDHEN and CDR2 SYDVKM. Trimming left V 5 bases short and J 0 bases short, with 7 bases between. The CDR3 DNA reads TGTGCCAGCAGTAGGTTGATGAACACTGAAGCTTTCTTT. This translates into CASSRLMNTEAFF. Drawing the rest from reference TRBV28 and TRBJ1-1, the complete variable domain is DVKVTQSSRYLVKRTGEKVFLECVQDMDHENMFWYRQDPGLGLRLIYFSYDVKMKEKGDIPEGYSVSREKKERFSLILESASTNQTSMYLCASSRLMNTEAFFGQGTRLTVV.

This rearrangement joins TRBV15 to TRBJ1-4; D ambiguous. In germline, CDR1 is LNHNV, CDR2 YYDKDF (reference sequence). Trimming removed 0 bases at V and 0 bases at J, with 5 bases between. The CDR3 runs to 15 residues. The CDR3 sequence is CATSRDPATNEKLFF. DNA for the CDR3: TGTGCCACCAGCAGAGACCCTGCAACTAATGAAAAACTGTTTTTT.

Remarks on this clone: The DNA is omitted, as the CDR3 cannot be located on it reliably, and the CDR3 follows TCRdb's listing. The V call is TRBV21-1, the J call TRBJ1-3. TRBV21-1 is a pseudogene segment. A total of 14 residues make up the CDR3, ends included. The CDR3 loop reads CASSKWGPGNTIYF.

The chain uses TRBV4-3 and TRBJ2-5; D uncertain. Germline V gene sequence: CDR1 LGHNA, CDR2 YSLEER. V shed 2 bases and J shed 2 bases, with 15 bases lying between them. The CDR3 consists of 16 residues. CDR3 in DNA: TGCGCCAGCAGCCAATCCGACTCGGAGTTACAAGAGACCCAGTACTTC. Translating gives CASSQSDSELQETQYF.

The chain combines TRBV9 with TRBJ2-7, with 9 bases matching TRBD2. V lost 0 bases, J lost 1 base, and 2 bases stayed unmatched. The CDR3 contains 15 residues. Germline values: CDR1 SGDLS, CDR2 YYNGEE. The CDR3 is CASSVESGRSYEQYF. CDR3 bases: TGTGCCAGCAGCGTAGAGAGCGGGAGGTCCTACGAGCAGTACTTC. Supplemented by reference TRBV9 and TRBJ2-7, the full variable domain reads DSGVTQTPKHLITATGQRVTLRCSPRSGDLSVYWYQQSLDQGLQFLIQYYNGEERAKGNILERFSAQQFPDLHSELNLSSLELGDSALYFCASSVESGRSYEQYFGPGTRLTVT.

V and J are TRBV2 and TRBJ1-2; unclear D gene. Germline V gene sequence: CDR1 SNHLY, CDR2 FYNNEI. This CDR3 has 12 amino acids. V lost 3 bases, J lost 4 bases, and 6 bases lay in between. The CDR3 protein is CASSDAGYGYTF. The CDR3 DNA reads TGTGCCAGCAGTGACGCGGGCTATGGCTACACCTTC.

The rearrangement links TRBV6-1 to TRBJ2-7; D is perhaps TRBD1 or TRBD2 (5 bases each). The CDR3 length is 14 residues. The V gene lost 0 bases and the J gene lost 3 bases, with 9 bases spanning the gap. Germline V gene sequence: CDR1 MNHNS, CDR2 SASEGT. The CDR3 region is CASSEAGVRYEQYF. The CDR3 DNA sequence: TGTGCCAGCAGTGAAGCGGGGGTGCGCTACGAGCAGTACTTC.

In DNA form, the CDR3 reads TGTGCCAGCAGTTATGAAGCTAGCACAGATACGCAGTATTTT. Its protein is CASSYEASTDTQYF. The V gene is TRBV6-5, the J gene TRBJ2-3; D unclear. Germline CDR1 reads MNHEY; CDR2 reads SVGAGI. The CDR3 is 14 residues long. V lost 3 bases and J 0 bases, leaving 7 bases between the germline ends.

The chain joins TRBV9 to TRBJ2-4; 12 nucleotides line up with TRBD2. Looked up from germline, CDR1 is SGDLS and CDR2 is YYNGEE. After removal of 0 bases from V and 1 base from J, the junction contained 8 bases not matched to a gene. The CDR3 runs 19 residues. The CDR3 loop reads CASSVGSSGGAAAKNIQYF. The CDR3 DNA reads as TGTGCCAGCAGCGTAGGCTCTAGCGGGGGGGCCGCGGCCAAAAACATTCAGTACTTC.

The chain is built from TRBV19 and TRBJ1-4; TRBD1 agrees at 9 bases. Per the germline V gene, CDR1 is LNHDA and CDR2 is SQIVND (reference sequence). V was pared by 5 bases and J by 2 bases, with 6 bases of the junction left unmatched. This CDR3 has 16 residues. The CDR3 nucleotides read TGTGCCAGTAGTGACGGACAGGGGCCGACTAATGAAAAACTGTTTTTT. Its protein is CASSDGQGPTNEKLFF.